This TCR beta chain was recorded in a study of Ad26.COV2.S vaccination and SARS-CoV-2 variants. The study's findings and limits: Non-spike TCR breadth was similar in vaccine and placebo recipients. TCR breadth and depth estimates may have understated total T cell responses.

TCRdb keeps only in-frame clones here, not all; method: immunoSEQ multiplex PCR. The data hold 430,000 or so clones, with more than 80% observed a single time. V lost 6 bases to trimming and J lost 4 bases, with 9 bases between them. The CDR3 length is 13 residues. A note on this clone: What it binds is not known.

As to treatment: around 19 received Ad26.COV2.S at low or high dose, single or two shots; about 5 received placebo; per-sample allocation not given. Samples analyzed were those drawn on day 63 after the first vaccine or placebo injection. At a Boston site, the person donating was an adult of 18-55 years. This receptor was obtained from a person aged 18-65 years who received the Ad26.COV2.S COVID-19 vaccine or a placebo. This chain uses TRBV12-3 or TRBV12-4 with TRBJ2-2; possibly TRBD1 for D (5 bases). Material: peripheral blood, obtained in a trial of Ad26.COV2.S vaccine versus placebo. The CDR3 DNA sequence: TGTGCCAGCAGAGACGACAGCACCGGGGAGCTGTTTTTT. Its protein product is CASRDDSTGELFF.